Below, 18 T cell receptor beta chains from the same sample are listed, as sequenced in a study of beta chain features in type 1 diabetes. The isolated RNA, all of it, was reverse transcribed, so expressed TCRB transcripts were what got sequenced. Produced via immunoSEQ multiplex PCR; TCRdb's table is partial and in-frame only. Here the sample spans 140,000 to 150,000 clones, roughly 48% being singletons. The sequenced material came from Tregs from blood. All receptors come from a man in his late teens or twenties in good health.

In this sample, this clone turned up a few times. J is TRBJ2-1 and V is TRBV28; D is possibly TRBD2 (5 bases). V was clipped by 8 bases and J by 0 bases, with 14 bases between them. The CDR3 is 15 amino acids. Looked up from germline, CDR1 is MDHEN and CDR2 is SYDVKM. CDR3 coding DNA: TGTGCCAGCCGCGACCAGCGGTTCTCCTACAATGAGCAGTTCTTC. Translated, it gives CASRDQRFSYNEQFF.

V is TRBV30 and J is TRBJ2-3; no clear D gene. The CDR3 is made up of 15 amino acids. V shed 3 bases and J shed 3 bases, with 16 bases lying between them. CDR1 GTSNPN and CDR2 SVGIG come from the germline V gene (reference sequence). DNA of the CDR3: TGTGCCTGGAGCTACAACTCGGGTGGGACAGATACGCAGTATTTT. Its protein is CAWSYNSGGTDTQYF.

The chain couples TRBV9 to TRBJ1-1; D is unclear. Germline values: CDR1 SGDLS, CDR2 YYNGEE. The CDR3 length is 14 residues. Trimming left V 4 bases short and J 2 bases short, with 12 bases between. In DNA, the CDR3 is TGTGCCAGCAGCCCTATAACAGTTAACACTGAAGCTTTCTTT. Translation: CASSPITVNTEAFF.

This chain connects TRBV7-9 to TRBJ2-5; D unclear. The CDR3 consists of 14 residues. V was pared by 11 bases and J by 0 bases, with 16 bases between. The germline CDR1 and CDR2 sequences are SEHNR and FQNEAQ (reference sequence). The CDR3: CAQTLSRNQETQYF. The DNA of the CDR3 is TGTGCCCAGACCCTTTCTAGGAACCAAGAGACCCAGTACTTC.

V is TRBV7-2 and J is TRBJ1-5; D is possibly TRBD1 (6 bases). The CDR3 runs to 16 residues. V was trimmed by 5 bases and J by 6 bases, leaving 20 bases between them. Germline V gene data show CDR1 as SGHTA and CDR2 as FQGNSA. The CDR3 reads CASSPRGLGAGQPQHF. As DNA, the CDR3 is TGTGCCAGCAGCCCAAGAGGTTTGGGGGCTGGTCAGCCCCAGCATTTT.

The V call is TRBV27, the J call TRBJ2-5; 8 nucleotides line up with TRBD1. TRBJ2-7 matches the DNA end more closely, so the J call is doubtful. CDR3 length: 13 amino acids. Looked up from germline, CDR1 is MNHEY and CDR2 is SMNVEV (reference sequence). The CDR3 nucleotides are TGTGCCAGCAGCTTCGGACAGGGCTACGAGCAGTACTTC. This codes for CASSFGQGYEQYF.

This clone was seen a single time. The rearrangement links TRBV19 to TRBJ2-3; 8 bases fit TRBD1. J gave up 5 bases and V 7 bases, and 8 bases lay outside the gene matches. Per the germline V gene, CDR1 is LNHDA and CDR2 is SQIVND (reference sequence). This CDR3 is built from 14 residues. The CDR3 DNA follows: TGTGCCAGTACTTTGGACAGGGAAGTAGATACGCAGTATTTT. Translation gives CASTLDREVDTQYF.

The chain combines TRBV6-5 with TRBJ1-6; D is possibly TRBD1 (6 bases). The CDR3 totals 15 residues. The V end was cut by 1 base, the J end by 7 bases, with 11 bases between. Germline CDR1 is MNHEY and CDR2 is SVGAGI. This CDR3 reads CASSYLDRPNSPLHF. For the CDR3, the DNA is TGTGCCAGCAGTTACTTAGACAGGCCCAATTCACCCCTCCACTTT.

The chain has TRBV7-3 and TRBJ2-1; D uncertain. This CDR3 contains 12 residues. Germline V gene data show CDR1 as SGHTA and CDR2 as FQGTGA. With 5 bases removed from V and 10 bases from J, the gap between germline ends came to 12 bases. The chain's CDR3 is CASSRIPGEQFF. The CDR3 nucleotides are TGTGCCAGCAGCCGCATCCCCGGGGAGCAGTTCTTC.

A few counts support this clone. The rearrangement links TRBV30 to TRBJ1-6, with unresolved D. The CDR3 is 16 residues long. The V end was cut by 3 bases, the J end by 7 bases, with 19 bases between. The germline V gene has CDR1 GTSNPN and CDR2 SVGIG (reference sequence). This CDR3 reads CAWSPGIPWANSPLHF. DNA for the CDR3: TGTGCCTGGAGCCCCGGGATACCCTGGGCCAATTCACCCCTCCACTTT.

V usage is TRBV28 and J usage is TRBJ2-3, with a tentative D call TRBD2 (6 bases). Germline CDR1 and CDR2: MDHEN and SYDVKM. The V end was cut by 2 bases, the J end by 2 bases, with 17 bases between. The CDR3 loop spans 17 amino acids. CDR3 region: CASSLIGAGTSTDTQYF. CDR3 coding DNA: TGTGCCAGCAGTTTAATCGGGGCGGGAACCTCCACAGATACGCAGTATTTT.

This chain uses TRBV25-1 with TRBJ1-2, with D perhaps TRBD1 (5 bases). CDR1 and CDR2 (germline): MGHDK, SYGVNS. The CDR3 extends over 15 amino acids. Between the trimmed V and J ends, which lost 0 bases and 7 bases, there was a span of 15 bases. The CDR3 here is CASSEYSLGRGGYTF. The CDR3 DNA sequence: TGTGCCAGCAGTGAATATAGCCTGGGAAGGGGTGGCTACACCTTC.

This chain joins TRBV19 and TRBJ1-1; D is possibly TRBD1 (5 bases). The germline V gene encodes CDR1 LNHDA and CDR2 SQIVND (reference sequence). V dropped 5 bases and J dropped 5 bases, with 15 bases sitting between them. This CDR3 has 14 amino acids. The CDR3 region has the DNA TGTGCCAGTAGTCTTGCAGCGAAGGGGACTGAAGCTTTCTTT. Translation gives CASSLAAKGTEAFF.

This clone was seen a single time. The CDR3 DNA reads TGTGCCAGCAGCCGGGGAGATGGGCCGTACGAGCAGTACTTC. It encodes CASSRGDGPYEQYF. This sequence joins TRBV28 and TRBJ2-7, with a possible D match to TRBD2 (5 bases). Germline V gives CDR1 MDHEN, CDR2 SYDVKM. The V end lost 6 bases, the J end lost 4 bases, and 16 bases lay between the germline ends. CDR3 length: 14 amino acids.

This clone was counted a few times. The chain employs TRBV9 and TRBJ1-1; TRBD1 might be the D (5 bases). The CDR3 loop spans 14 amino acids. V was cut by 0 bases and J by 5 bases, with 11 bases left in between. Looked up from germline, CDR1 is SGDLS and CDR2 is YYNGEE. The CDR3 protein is CASSVVSRDTEAFF. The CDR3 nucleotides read TGTGCCAGCAGCGTAGTAAGCAGGGATACTGAAGCTTTCTTT.

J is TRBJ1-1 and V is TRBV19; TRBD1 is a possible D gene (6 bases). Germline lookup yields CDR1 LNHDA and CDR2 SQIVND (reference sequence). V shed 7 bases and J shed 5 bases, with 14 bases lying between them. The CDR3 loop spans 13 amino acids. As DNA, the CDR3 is TGTGCCAGTACGGGGGGGCTGAGAACTGAAGCTTTCTTT. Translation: CASTGGLRTEAFF.

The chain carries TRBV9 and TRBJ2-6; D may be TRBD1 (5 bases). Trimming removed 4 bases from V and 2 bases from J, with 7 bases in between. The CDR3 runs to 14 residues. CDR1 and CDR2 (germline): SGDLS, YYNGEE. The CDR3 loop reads CASSFRAGANVLTF. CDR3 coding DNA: TGTGCCAGCAGCTTCAGGGCTGGGGCCAACGTCCTGACTTTC.

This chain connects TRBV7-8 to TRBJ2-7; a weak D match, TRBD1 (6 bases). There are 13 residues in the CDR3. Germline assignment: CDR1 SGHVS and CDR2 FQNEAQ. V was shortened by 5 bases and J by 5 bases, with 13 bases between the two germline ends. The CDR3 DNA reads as TGTGCCAGCAGCGGCTTACAGGGAAACGAGCAGTACTTC. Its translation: CASSGLQGNEQYF.